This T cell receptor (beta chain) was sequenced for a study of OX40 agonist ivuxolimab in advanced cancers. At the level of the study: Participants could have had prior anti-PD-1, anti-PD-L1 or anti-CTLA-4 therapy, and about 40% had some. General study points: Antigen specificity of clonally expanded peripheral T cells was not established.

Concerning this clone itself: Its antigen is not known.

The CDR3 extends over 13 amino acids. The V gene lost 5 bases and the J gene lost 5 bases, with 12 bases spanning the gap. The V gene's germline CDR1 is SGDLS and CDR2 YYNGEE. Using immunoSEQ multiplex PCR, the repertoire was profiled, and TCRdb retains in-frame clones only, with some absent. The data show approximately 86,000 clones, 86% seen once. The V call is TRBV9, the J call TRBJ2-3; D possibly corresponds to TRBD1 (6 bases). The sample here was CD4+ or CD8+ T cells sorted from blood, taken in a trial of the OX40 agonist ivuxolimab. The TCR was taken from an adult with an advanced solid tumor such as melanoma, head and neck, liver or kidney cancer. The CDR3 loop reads CASRGAAKDTQYF. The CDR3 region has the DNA TGTGCCAGCAGGGGGGCAGCTAAAGATACGCAGTATTTT.